This TCR beta chain was sequenced for a study of regulatory T cells in long-lasting Graves disease. Library construction for TCR beta used iRepertoire HTBI primers and Arm-PCR of CDR3 regions. Each CDR3 protein is one row after TCRdb ran MiXCR on the multiplex PCR reads. The repertoire has about 530,000 distinct CDR3 sequences, 16% of them found once; the top ten carry just under 25%. Losses at the gene ends were 4 bases for V and 4 bases for J; bases not matched to a gene: 14. CDR1 and CDR2 from the germline V gene are LNHDA and SQIVND (reference sequence). The length of the CDR3 is 19 residues. Stated time point: newly diagnosed GD, antithyroid drugs for less than 3 months. There was RNA extracted from PBMCs, and the TCR library was made from it. The same specimen was also included in a second study, on T cells in Graves' hyperthyroidism and ophthalmopathy. As reported in that work: Blood also contained most expanded thyroid clonotypes above 0.001.

The sample here was peripheral blood mononuclear cells (PBMCs), taken at new diagnosis, from a patient treated with antithyroid drugs. The receptor comes from a woman aged 35-60 years with Graves disease. The gene calls are TRBV19 and TRBJ2-2, with 11 bases that match TRBD1. The CDR3 DNA follows: TGTGCCAGTAGTAGTGCAGCCGTCGGGACAGGGGGGAGCACCGGGGAGCTGTTTTTT. Amino acid sequence: CASSSAAVGTGGSTGELFF.